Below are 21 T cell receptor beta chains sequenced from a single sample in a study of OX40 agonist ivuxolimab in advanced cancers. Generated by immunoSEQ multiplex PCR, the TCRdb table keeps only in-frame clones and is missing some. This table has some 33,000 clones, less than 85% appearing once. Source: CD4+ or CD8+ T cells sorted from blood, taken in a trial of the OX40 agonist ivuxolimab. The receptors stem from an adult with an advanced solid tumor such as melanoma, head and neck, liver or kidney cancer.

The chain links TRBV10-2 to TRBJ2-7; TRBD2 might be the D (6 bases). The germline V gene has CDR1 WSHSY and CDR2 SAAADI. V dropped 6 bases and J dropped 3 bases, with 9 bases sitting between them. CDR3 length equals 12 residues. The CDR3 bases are TGCGCCAGCAGGGCGGGGATCTACGAGCAGTACTTC. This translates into CASRAGIYEQYF.

CDR3 nucleotide sequence: TGTGCCAGCAGGGACTTCTCCTACAATGAGCAGTTCTTC. Translation gives CASRDFSYNEQFF. The V and J genes are TRBV2 and TRBJ2-1, with D maybe TRBD2 (5 bases). Germline-derived CDR1 and CDR2 are SNHLY and FYNNEI. The CDR3 runs 13 residues. V was clipped by 6 bases and J by 0 bases, with 6 bases between them.

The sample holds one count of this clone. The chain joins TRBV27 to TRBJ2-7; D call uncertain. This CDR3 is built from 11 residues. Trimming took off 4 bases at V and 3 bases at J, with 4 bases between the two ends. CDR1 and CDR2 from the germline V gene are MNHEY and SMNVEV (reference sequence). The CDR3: CASSSYYEQYF. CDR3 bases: TGTGCCAGCAGTTCCTACTACGAGCAGTACTTC.

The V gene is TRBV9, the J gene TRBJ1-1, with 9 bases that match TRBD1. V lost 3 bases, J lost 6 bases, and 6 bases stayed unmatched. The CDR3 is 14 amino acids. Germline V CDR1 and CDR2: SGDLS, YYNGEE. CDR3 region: CASSEGQGWAEAFF. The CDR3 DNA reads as TGTGCCAGCAGCGAGGGACAGGGTTGGGCTGAAGCTTTCTTT.

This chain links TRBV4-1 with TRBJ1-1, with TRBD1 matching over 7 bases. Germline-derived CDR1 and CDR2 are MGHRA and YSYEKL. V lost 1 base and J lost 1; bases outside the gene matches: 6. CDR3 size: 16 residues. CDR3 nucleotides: TGCGCCAGCAGCCAAGGTTTAGGGGGCAGGAACACTGAAGCTTTCTTT. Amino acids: CASSQGLGGRNTEAFF.

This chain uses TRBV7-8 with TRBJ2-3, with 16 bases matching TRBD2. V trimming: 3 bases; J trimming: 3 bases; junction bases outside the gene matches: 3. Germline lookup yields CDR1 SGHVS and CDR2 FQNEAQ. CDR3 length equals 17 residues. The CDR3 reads CASSFGTSGGGTDTQYF. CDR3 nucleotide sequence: TGTGCCAGCAGCTTTGGGACTAGCGGGGGGGGGACAGATACGCAGTATTTT.

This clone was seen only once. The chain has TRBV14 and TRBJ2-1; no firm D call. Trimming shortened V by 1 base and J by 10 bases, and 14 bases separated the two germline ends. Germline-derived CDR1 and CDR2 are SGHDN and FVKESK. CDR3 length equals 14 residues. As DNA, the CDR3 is TGTGCCAGCAGCCAAGTTATCGCCTCCCGAGAGCAGTTCTTC. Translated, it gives CASSQVIASREQFF.

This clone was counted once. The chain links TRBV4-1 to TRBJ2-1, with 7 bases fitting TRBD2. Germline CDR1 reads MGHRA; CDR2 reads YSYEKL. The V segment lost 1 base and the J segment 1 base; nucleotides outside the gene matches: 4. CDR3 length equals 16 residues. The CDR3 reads CASSQGGSGSYNEQFF. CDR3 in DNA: TGCGCCAGCAGCCAAGGTGGTAGCGGGTCCTACAATGAGCAGTTCTTC.

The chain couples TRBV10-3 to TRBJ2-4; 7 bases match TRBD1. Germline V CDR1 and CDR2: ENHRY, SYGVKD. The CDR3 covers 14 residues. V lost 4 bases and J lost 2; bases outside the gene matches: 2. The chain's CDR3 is CAISGDSSKNIQYF. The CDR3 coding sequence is TGTGCCATCAGTGGGGACAGTTCCAAAAACATTCAGTACTTC.

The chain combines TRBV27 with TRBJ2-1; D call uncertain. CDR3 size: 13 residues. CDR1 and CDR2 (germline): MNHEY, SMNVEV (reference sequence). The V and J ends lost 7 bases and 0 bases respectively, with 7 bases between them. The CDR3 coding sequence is TGTGCCAGCACCCGTTCCTCCTACAATGAGCAGTTCTTC. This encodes CASTRSSYNEQFF.

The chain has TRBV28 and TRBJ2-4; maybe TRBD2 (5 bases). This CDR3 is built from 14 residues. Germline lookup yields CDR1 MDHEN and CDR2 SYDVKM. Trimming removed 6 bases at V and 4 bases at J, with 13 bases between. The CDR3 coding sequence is TGTGCCAGCAGCCCCGGGAACGAAAAAAACATTCAGTACTTC. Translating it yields CASSPGNEKNIQYF.

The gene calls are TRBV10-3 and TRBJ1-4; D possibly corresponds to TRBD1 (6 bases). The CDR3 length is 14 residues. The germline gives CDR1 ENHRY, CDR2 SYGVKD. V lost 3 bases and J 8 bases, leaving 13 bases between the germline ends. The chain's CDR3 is CAISDGQFREKLFF. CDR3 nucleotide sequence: TGTGCCATCAGTGATGGACAGTTTCGAGAAAAACTGTTTTTT.

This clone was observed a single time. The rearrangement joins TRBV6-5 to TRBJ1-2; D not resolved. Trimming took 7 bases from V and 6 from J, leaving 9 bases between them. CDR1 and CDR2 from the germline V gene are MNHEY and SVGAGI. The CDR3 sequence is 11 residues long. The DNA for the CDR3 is TGTGCCAGCATGAAGGGTGATGGCTACACCTTC. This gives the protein CASMKGDGYTF.

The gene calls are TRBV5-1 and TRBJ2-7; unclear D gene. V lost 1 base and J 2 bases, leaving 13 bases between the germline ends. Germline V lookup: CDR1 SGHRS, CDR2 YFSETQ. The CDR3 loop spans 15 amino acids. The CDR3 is CASSLFLGSAYEQYF. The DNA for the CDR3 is TGCGCCAGCAGCTTGTTCCTGGGGTCTGCCTACGAGCAGTACTTC. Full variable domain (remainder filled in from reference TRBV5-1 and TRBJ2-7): KAGVTQTPRYLIKTRGQQVTLSCSPISGHRSVSWYQQTPGQGLQFLFEYFSETQRNKGNFPGRFSGRQFSNSRSEMNVSTLELGDSALYLCASSLFLGSAYEQYFGPGTRLTVT.

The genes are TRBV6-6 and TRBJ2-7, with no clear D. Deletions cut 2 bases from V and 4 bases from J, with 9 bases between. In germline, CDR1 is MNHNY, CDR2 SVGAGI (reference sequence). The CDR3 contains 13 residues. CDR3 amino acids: CASSYGLGYEQYF. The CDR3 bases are TGTGCCAGCAGTTACGGTTTGGGTTACGAGCAGTACTTC.

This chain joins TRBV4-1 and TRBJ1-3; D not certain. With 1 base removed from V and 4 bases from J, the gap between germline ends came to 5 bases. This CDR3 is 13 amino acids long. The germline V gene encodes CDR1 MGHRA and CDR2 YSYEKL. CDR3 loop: CASSQVGGNTIYF. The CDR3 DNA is TGCGCCAGCAGCCAAGTAGGAGGAAACACCATATATTTT.

The CDR3 here is CASSYGQAPYEQYF. DNA of the CDR3: TGTGCCAGCAGTTATGGACAGGCCCCCTACGAGCAGTACTTC. The chain is built from TRBV6-5 and TRBJ2-7; 7 positions match TRBD1. Looked up from germline, CDR1 is MNHEY and CDR2 is SVGAGI. The CDR3 sequence is 14 residues long. V lost 3 bases and J lost 2; bases outside the gene matches: 4.

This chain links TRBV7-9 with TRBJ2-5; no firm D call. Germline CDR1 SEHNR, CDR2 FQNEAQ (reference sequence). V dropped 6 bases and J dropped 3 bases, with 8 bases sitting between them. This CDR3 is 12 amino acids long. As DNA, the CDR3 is TGTGCCAGCAGAGAGCTCAAAGAGACCCAGTACTTC. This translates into CASRELKETQYF.

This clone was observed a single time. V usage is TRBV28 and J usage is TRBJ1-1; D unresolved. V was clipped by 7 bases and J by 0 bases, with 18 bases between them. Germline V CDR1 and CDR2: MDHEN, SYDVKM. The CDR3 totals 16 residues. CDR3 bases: TGTGCCAGCACCCGAGGGTTCGAAGGCCTGAACACTGAAGCTTTCTTT. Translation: CASTRGFEGLNTEAFF. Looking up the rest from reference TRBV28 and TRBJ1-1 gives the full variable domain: DVKVTQSSRYLVKRTGEKVFLECVQDMDHENMFWYRQDPGLGLRLIYFSYDVKMKEKGDIPEGYSVSREKKERFSLILESASTNQTSMYLCASTRGFEGLNTEAFFGQGTRLTVV.

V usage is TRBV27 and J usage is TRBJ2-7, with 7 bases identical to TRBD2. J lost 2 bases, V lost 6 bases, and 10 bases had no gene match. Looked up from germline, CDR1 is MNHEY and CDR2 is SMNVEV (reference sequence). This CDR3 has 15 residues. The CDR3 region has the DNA TGTGCCAGCAGACAAATGGGGGGGTCCCCCTACGAGCAGTACTTC. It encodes CASRQMGGSPYEQYF.

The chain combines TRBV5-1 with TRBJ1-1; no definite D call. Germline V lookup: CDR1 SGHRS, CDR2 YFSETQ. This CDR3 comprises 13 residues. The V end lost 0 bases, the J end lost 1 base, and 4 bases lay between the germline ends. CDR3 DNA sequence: TGCGCCAGCAGCTTGGACACGAACACTGAAGCTTTCTTT. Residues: CASSLDTNTEAFF. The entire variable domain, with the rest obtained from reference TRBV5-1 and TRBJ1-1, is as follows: KAGVTQTPRYLIKTRGQQVTLSCSPISGHRSVSWYQQTPGQGLQFLFEYFSETQRNKGNFPGRFSGRQFSNSRSEMNVSTLELGDSALYLCASSLDTNTEAFFGQGTRLTVV.